The entry that follows covers one TCR beta chain sequence. Its specificity is not known. Amplification of TCR beta CDR3 regions used RNA transcripts. First-round RT-PCR used HTBI primers; second-round multiplex PCR followed. Using its own MiXCR run on the multiplex PCR reads, TCRdb lists one record per CDR3 protein. The sample records some 360,000 distinct CDR3 sequences, approximately 17% being singletons. These data belong to a study of Graves' ophthalmopathy and Graves' hyperthyroidism. At the level of the study: Peripheral blood was gathered at the point of initial diagnosis, before any treatment started. Study-wide findings and caveats: Also, most clonotypes expanded in the thyroid above 0.001 frequency appeared in blood.

Deletions cut 0 bases from V and 10 bases from J, with 10 bases between. This CDR3 is 12 amino acids long. The germline CDR1 and CDR2 sequences are MGHRA and YSYEKL. Ophthalmopathy absent within 18 months of follow-up marked hyperthyroidism as stable. It was from about 10 ml of fresh peripheral blood that the PBMCs came. V and J are TRBV4-1 and TRBJ2-7; D uncertain. This TCR was recovered from an adult woman with stable Graves' hyperthyroidism. The specimen sequenced was peripheral blood. CDR3 in amino acids: CASSQDRVRQYF. The CDR3 DNA sequence: TGCGCCAGCAGCCAAGACCGGGTACGTCAGTACTTC.